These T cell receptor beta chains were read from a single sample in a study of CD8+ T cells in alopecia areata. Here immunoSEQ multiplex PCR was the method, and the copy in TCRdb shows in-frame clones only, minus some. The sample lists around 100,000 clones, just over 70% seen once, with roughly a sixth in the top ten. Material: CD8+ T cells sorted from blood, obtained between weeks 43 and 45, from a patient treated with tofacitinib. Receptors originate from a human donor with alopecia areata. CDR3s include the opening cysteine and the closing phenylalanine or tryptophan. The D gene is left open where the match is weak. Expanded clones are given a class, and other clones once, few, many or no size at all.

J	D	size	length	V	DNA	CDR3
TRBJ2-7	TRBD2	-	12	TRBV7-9	TGTGCCAGCAGCAAATCGGGGGGGACTCAGTACTTC	CASSKSGGTQYF
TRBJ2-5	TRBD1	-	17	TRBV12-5	TGTGCTAGTGGTTTGGTAGCCCGGGACAGTAGATACGAGACCCAGTACTTC	CASGLVARDSRYETQYF
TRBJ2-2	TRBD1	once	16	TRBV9	TGTGCCAGCAGCCCGAGGGACAGGGAGAACACCGGGGAGCTGTTTTTT	CASSPRDRENTGELFF
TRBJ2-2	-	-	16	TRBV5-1	TGCGCCAGCAGCTTGGATTACTCCTGGAACACCGGGGAGCTGTTTTTT	CASSLDYSWNTGELFF
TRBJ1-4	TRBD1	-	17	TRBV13	TGTGCCAGCAGCCTTACCCGGGACAGGGGAACTAATGAAAAACTGTTTTTT	CASSLTRDRGTNEKLFF
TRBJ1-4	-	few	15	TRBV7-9	TGTGCCAGCAGCCCCCGTGAGGATGAAAGGGAAAAACTGTTTTTT	CASSPREDEREKLFF
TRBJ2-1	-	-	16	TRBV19	TGTGCCAGTAGTATGTATGGGGCTCCCTTTTACAATGAGCAGTTCTTC	CASSMYGAPFYNEQFF
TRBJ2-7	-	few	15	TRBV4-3	TGCGCCAGCAGCCAAGAATACCCTGGACCCTACGAGCAGTACTTC	CASSQEYPGPYEQYF
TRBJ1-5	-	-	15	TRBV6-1	TGTGCCAGCAGTGAGAGGGTGGGCTATCGTCAGCCCCAGCATTTT	CASSERVGYRQPQHF
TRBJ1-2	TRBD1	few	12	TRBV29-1	TGCAGCGCCGGGGACAGGGGTATGGGCTACACCTTC	CSAGDRGMGYTF
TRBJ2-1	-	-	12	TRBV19	TGTGCCAGTAGTATAGGTCCAGGGATTTTGATCTTC	CASSIGPGILIF
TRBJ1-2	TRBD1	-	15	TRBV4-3	TGCGCCAGCAGCCAAGATAGGGGACAGATCTATGGCTACACCTTC	CASSQDRGQIYGYTF
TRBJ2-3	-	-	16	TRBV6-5	TGTGCCAGCAGTTACTTGGGGGACCACCGCACAGATACGCAGTATTTT	CASSYLGDHRTDTQYF
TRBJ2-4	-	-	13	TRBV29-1	TGCAGCGTAGAGAGCGGTACCAAAAACATTCAGTACTTC	CSVESGTKNIQYF
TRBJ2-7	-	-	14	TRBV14	TGTGCCAGCAGCCAAGTTGGGACAAAATACGAGCAGTACTTC	CASSQVGTKYEQYF
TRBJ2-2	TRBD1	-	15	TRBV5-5	TGTGCCAGCAGCGACAGGGGCGTGAACACCGGGGAGCTGTTTTTT	CASSDRGVNTGELFF
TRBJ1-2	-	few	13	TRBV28	TGTGCCAGCAGTTCGCCAGGCCGGTATGGCTACACCTTC	CASSSPGRYGYTF
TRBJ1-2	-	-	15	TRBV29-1	TGCAGCGTTGAGCACTCAGGTAGCAGGGGATATGGCTACACCTTC	CSVEHSGSRGYGYTF
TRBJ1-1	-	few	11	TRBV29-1	TGCAGCGTTGGCCTCGGCCCATGGTCTTTCTTT	CSVGLGPWSFF
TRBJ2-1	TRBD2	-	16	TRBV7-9	TGTGCCAGCACGTATGGGCTAGCGGGGGGGCAAGATGAGCAGTTCTTC	CASTYGLAGGQDEQFF
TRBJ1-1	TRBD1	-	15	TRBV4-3	TGCGCCAGCAGCCACGGCGCAGGGGGGAACACTGAAGCTTTCTTT	CASSHGAGGNTEAFF
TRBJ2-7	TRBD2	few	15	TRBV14	TGTGCCAGCAGTCTTAAGCGGGGGAGCTCCTACGAGCAGTACTTC	CASSLKRGSSYEQYF
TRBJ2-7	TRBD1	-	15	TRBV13	TGTGCCAGCAGCTCCCCCCGACAGGGGGATTACGAGCAGTACTTC	CASSSPRQGDYEQYF
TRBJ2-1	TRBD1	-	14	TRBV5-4	TGTGCCAGCAGCTACCCGACAGGGTCCAATGAGCAGTTCTTC	CASSYPTGSNEQFF
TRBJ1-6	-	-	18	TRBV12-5	TGTGCTAGTGGCTCTGAGATCTTAGTGGGGGGGAATAATTCACCCCTCCACTTT	CASGSEILVGGNNSPLHF
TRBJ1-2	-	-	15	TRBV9	TGTGCCAGCAGCGTAGCTTCGGCAGGGAACTATGGCTACACCTTC	CASSVASAGNYGYTF
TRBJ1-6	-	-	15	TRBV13	TGTGCCAGCAGCTGGAGGACAGAAAGCGGTTCACCCCTCCACTTT	CASSWRTESGSPLHF
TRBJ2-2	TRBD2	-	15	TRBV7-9	TGTGCCAGCAGCTCACCTAGCGGATTCACCGGGGAGCTGTTTTTT	CASSSPSGFTGELFF
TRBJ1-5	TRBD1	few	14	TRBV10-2	TGCGCCAGCAGCGCGGACAGGTTGCTGGAGGCCCAGCATTTT	CASSADRLLEAQHF
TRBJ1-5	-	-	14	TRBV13	TGTGCCAGCAGCACCGGGGGTAGCAATCAGCCCCAGCATTTT	CASSTGGSNQPQHF
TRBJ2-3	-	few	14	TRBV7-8	TGTGCCAGCAGCTTGGACAGCACAACGATTACGCAGTATTTT	CASSLDSTTITQYF
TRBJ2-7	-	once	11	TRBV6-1	TGTGCCAGCATGGGCAGTCACGAGCAGTACTTC	CASMGSHEQYF
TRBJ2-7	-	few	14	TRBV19	TGTGCCAGTAGTTTCACAGGGGAGGGGAACGAGCAGTACTTC	CASSFTGEGNEQYF